The T cell receptor (beta chain) under discussion was sequenced for a study of OX40 agonist ivuxolimab in advanced cancers. Germline V gives CDR1 LGHNA, CDR2 YSLEER. The CDR3 loop spans 17 amino acids. J was trimmed by 3 bases and V by 3 bases; bases with no gene match: 12. Produced via immunoSEQ multiplex PCR; TCRdb's table is partial and in-frame only. The sample lists some 100,000 clones; roughly 94% were seen once. Source: CD4+ or CD8+ T cells sorted from blood, taken in a trial of the OX40 agonist ivuxolimab. This chain joins TRBV4-3 and TRBJ2-3; 7 nucleotides agree with TRBD1. The TCR was taken from an adult with an advanced solid tumor such as melanoma, head and neck, liver or kidney cancer. DNA of the CDR3: TGCGCCAGCAGCCACCGAGGGACAGTTGGTGGGACAGATACGCAGTATTTT. This sequence encodes CASSHRGTVGGTDTQYF.